This TCR beta chain was captured in a study of beta chain features in type 1 diabetes. Whole-study findings and limits: Moderately but significantly shorter TCRB CDR3s were found in Type 1 diabetes patients in all four CD4+ subsets. No resolution was reached here on whether HLA type influences TCRB rearrangement. The naive, central memory and Treg TCRB repertoires looked more alike in patients than they did in healthy donors.

Of the isolated RNA, all was reverse transcribed, and so the sequenced material was expressed TCRB transcripts. The table came from immunoSEQ multiplex PCR; TCRdb's copy has only in-frame clones and leaves some out. Of some 660,000 clones in the sample, roughly an eighth are singletons; the top ten hold approximately 0.039%. This clone has more than one count but fewer than ten. Its antigen is currently unknown. Sorting with CD45RO/CCR7/CD25/CD127/CD95/CD27 yielded naive, central memory, regulatory and stem-like memory CD4+ cells. All of the sorted populations showed purity greater than 95%. CDR1 SGHNT and CDR2 YYREEE come from the germline V gene (reference sequence). The CDR3 length is 15 residues. Trimming shortened V by 1 base and J by 1 base, and 11 bases separated the two germline ends.

The material sequenced was naive CD4+ T cells from blood. This receptor was taken from a man aged 18 to 30 with type 1 diabetes. This chain uses TRBV5-4 with TRBJ2-5, with D perhaps matching TRBD1 or TRBD2 (5 bases each). The CDR3 nucleotides are TGTGCCAGCAGCTTGTTCTTCGGGGCCCAAGAGACCCAGTACTTC. This translates into CASSLFFGAQETQYF. Full variable domain (remainder filled in from reference TRBV5-4 and TRBJ2-5): ETGVTQSPTHLIKTRGQQVTLRCSSQSGHNTVSWYQQALGQGPQFIFQYYREEENGRGNFPPRFSGLQFPNYSSELNVNALELDDSALYLCASSLFFGAQETQYFGPGTRLLVL.